Reported below is one T cell receptor (beta chain). Its antigen is as yet unknown. Measured with immunoSEQ multiplex PCR; TCRdb has only the in-frame clones, and not every one. In the table there are about 140,000 clones, 80% to 90% of which are singletons. CDR1 and CDR2 (germline): MNHEY, SMNVEV (reference sequence). The CDR3 is 16 residues long. Trimming removed 6 bases from V and 7 bases from J, with 22 bases in between. The source of the sample is a study of cytomegalovirus exposure and HLA in healthy donors. General study results and limits: The dataset shows that most TCR sequences were rare, while some public TCRs occurred in many donors. It was found in a later analysis that first-cohort TCR clusters tended to co-occur in the 90 to 150 validation repertoires.

The chain has TRBV27 and TRBJ2-1; tentatively, D is TRBD2 (6 bases). The TCR comes from a man between 18 and 29 years old in good health and CMV-seropositive. The sequencing sample was made of PBMCs. The CDR3 coding sequence is TGTGCCAGCAGCATTCTTCCGGGACTTCCCCCAAATGAGCAGTTCTTC. Encoded protein: CASSILPGLPPNEQFF.